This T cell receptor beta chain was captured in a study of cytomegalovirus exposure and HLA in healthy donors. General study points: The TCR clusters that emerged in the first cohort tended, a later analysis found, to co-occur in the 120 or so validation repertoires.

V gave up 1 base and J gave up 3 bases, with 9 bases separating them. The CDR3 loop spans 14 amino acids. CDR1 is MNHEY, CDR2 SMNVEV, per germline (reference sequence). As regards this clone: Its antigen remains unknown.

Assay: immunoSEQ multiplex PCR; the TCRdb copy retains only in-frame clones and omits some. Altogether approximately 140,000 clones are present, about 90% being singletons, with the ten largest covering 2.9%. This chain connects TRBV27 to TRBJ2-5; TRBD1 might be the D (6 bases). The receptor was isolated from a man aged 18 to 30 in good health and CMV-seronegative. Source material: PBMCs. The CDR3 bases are TGTGCCAGCAGTTTATTGGACAGCAAAGAGACCCAGTACTTC. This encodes CASSLLDSKETQYF.